This T cell receptor beta chain was captured by sequencing in a study of blood T cell repertoires in COVID-19. Data came from immunoSEQ multiplex PCR; TCRdb stores just in-frame clones and leaves some out. The top ten clones hold 8.6% of a sample with approximately 150,000 clones, 60% to 85% of them seen once. The CDR3 runs to 14 residues. V lost 6 bases to trimming and J lost 0 bases, with 9 bases between them. Per the germline V gene, CDR1 is SNHLY and CDR2 is FYNNEI. This receptor was taken from a man aged 50 to 59 with active or convalescent COVID-19. The chain employs TRBV2 and TRBJ1-3, with a weak D call TRBD1 (6 bases). The sequencing input was peripheral blood. The CDR3 nucleotides are TGTGCCAGCAGGGACAGCAGCTCTGGAAACACCATATATTTT. The encoded protein is CASRDSSSGNTIYF. Together with reference TRBV2 and TRBJ1-3, the CDR3 gives the full variable domain: EPEVTQTPSHQVTQMGQEVILRCVPISNHLYFYWYRQILGQKVEFLVSFYNNEISEKSEIFDDQFSVERPDGSNFTLKIRSTKLEDSAMYFCASRDSSSGNTIYFGEGSWLTVV.